One sample yielded the 13 T cell receptor beta chains listed below, sequenced in a study of blood T cell repertoires in COVID-19. The protocol was immunoSEQ multiplex PCR, while the TCRdb copy is restricted to in-frame clones and leaves out a portion. This sample has approximately 7,000 clones, with around 90% found just once. The sample comprised peripheral blood. The receptors originated from a human donor in a cohort sampled during active COVID-19.

The chain combines TRBV24-1 with TRBJ2-2; D may be TRBD1 (6 bases). Per the germline V gene, CDR1 is KGHDR and CDR2 is SFDVKD. The V end lost 6 bases, the J end lost 6 bases, and 10 bases lay between the germline ends. The CDR3 length is 13 residues. CDR3 in DNA: TGTGCCACCAGTAACAGGGTTCCCGGGGAGCTGTTTTTT. It codes for CATSNRVPGELFF.

J is TRBJ2-7 and V is TRBV25-1; 8 bases are a match to TRBD2. J was trimmed by 5 bases and V by 3 bases; bases with no gene match: 12. Germline-derived CDR1 and CDR2 are MGHDK and SYGVNS. The CDR3 covers 16 residues. DNA for the CDR3: TGTGCCAGCAGTGACCCAGGGTATCGGGGGGGGCACGAGCAGTACTTC. It yields the protein CASSDPGYRGGHEQYF.

The count of this clone is one. This chain joins TRBV7-3 and TRBJ2-6; 14 nucleotides match TRBD2. The CDR3 sequence is 18 residues long. V was clipped by 7 bases and J by 4 bases; unmatched bases: 9. Germline V lookup: CDR1 SGHTA, CDR2 FQGTGA. The CDR3: CASTQGTSGSPGANVLTF. The CDR3 nucleotides are TGTGCCAGCACCCAAGGGACTAGCGGGAGCCCCGGGGCCAACGTCCTGACTTTC.

The J gene is TRBJ1-5, the V gene TRBV6-5, with TRBD1 identical over 9 bases. The germline V gene encodes CDR1 MNHEY and CDR2 SVGAGI. This CDR3 region has 15 residues. Trimming at V came to 7 bases and at J to 5 bases, leaving 9 bases not matched to a gene. The CDR3 DNA reads as TGTGCCAGCACTAGGGACAGGGAGTTGGATCAGCCCCAGCATTTT. Translation gives CASTRDRELDQPQHF.

This chain connects TRBV4-2 to TRBJ1-1; D is uncertain. This CDR3 has 13 amino acids. The germline CDR1 and CDR2 sequences are LGHNA and YNFKEQ. V shed 7 bases and J shed 3 bases, with 12 bases lying between them. In DNA form, the CDR3 reads TGTGCCAGCACCTTCGGGGTTCACACTGAAGCTTTCTTT. It yields the protein CASTFGVHTEAFF.

The genes are TRBV7-9 and TRBJ1-4, with 9 bases matching TRBD1. After removal of 7 bases from V and 7 bases from J, the junction contained 10 bases not matched to a gene. The CDR3 totals 15 residues. The germline gives CDR1 SEHNR, CDR2 FQNEAQ (reference sequence). CDR3 protein: CASTDRQGDGEKLFF. CDR3 nucleotide sequence: TGTGCCAGCACCGACCGACAGGGGGACGGTGAAAAACTGTTTTTT.

This chain uses TRBV18 with TRBJ2-7, with 12 bases fitting TRBD2. Germline assignment: CDR1 KGHSH and CDR2 LQKENI. The ends lost 6 bases at V and 0 bases at J; junction bases unmatched: 12. The CDR3 runs 18 residues. This CDR3 is CASSLVAPTSGSSYEQYF. The CDR3 DNA follows: TGTGCCAGCTCCCTTGTCGCCCCGACTAGCGGGAGCTCCTACGAGCAGTACTTC.

The chain couples TRBV18 to TRBJ2-7, with D unresolved. V lost 2 bases and J 2 bases, leaving 4 bases between the germline ends. Germline-derived CDR1 and CDR2 are KGHSH and LQKENI. The CDR3 loop spans 12 amino acids. Here the CDR3 DNA reads TGTGCCAGCTCACCAGACACCTACGAGCAGTACTTC. This gives the protein CASSPDTYEQYF.

The V gene is TRBV7-6, the J gene TRBJ2-1; 11 positions match TRBD1. V dropped 5 bases and J dropped 10; count of bases not matched to a gene: 13. From germline, CDR1 is SGHVS and CDR2 FNYEAQ. The CDR3 totals 16 residues. The CDR3 sequence is CASSHRTGTGGPEQFF. In nucleotides, the CDR3 is TGTGCCAGCAGCCACCGAACCGGGACAGGGGGTCCGGAGCAGTTCTTC.

The chain recombines TRBV5-1 with TRBJ2-1; TRBD2 agrees at 15 bases. The CDR3 sequence is 16 residues long. Trimming removed 4 bases from V and 4 bases from J; junction bases left unmatched: 3. The V gene's germline CDR1 is SGHRS and CDR2 YFSETQ. CDR3 nucleotide sequence: TGCGCCAGCAGCCCGGGACTAGCGGGAGGTTACAATGAGCAGTTCTTC. It specifies CASSPGLAGGYNEQFF.

This chain joins TRBV2 and TRBJ2-5, with a weak D call TRBD1 (6 bases). CDR1 is SNHLY, CDR2 FYNNEI, per germline. V was cut by 3 bases and J by 5 bases, with 13 bases left in between. The CDR3 is 14 residues long. CDR3 amino acids: CASSEATGWETQYF. The DNA for the CDR3 is TGTGCCAGCAGTGAGGCCACAGGGTGGGAGACCCAGTACTTC.

V and J are TRBV28 and TRBJ2-7, with a tentative D call TRBD1 (6 bases). V was pared by 1 base and J by 3 bases, with 16 bases between. The V gene's germline CDR1 is MDHEN and CDR2 SYDVKM. CDR3 length: 16 residues. Written as DNA, the CDR3 is TGTGCCAGCAGTTTATCGGCGGCCGGGACAAACTACGAGCAGTACTTC. Translated, it gives CASSLSAAGTNYEQYF.

V is TRBV10-2 and J is TRBJ2-2; perhaps TRBD1 as D (5 bases). CDR3 length equals 13 residues. V shed 6 bases and J shed 5 bases, with 10 bases lying between them. The germline V gene has CDR1 WSHSY and CDR2 SAAADI. CDR3 bases: TGCGCCAGCAGGCAGGGATGGACCGGGGAGCTGTTTTTT. Translating gives CASRQGWTGELFF.